This T cell receptor (beta chain) was found in a study of cytomegalovirus exposure and HLA in healthy donors. Concerning this clone: Its antigen is currently unknown.

Trimming cost V 5 bases and J 4 bases; bases outside gene matches: 13. Looked up from germline, CDR1 is SQVTM and CDR2 is ANQGSEA. The CDR3 extends over 17 amino acids. Study results and caveats: Cytomegalovirus association was assigned to approximately 160 TCR beta chains. The study found most TCR sequences rare, yet found some public TCRs in many donors. A subsequent analysis found that TCR clusters from the first cohort also tended to co-occur in the 130 or so validation repertoires, with 94% of cluster scores above 0.

The protocol was immunoSEQ multiplex PCR, while the TCRdb copy is restricted to in-frame clones and leaves out a portion. The sample holds 150,000 to 200,000 clones, approximately 87% seen once. The chain recombines TRBV29-1 with TRBJ2-5; 13 positions match TRBD2. The sequence was obtained from a young woman in good health and CMV-seronegative. The specimen was PBMCs. The CDR3 loop reads CSVWWFGTSGKGETQYF. In nucleotides, the CDR3 is TGCAGCGTTTGGTGGTTTGGGACTAGCGGGAAAGGAGAGACCCAGTACTTC.